This T cell receptor beta chain was obtained from a study of immune cell composition in non-small cell lung cancer. Background on the study: Tumours were mainly lung adenocarcinoma or squamous cell carcinoma.

Points on this clone: Its antigen remains unknown.

Study conclusions and caveats: Tumour-associated clones >0.5% occurred in roughly a third of adenocarcinomas, about four fifths of squamous.

The V segment lost 1 base and the J segment 7 bases; nucleotides outside the gene matches: 4. The CDR3 has 15 residues. Germline V gene sequence: CDR1 LNHNV, CDR2 YYDKDF (reference sequence). Clones were sequenced by immunoSEQ multiplex PCR, and TCRdb holds only the in-frame ones, with some missing. The data contain 5,200 or so clones, about 88% of them singletons. The normal lung sample lay at least 3 cm, and maximally far, from the tumour. Frozen unsorted single-cell suspensions supplied the genomic DNA. The gene calls are TRBV15 and TRBJ1-5; 10 bases fit TRBD1. Material for sequencing was non-adjacent lung tissue. This receptor was obtained from a human donor with non-small cell lung cancer. Some clones in this sample may be carry-over from other donors' samples. In DNA form, the CDR3 reads TGTGCCACCAGCAGAGGGGGACAGGGGCAACAGCCCCAGCATTTT. Its protein is CATSRGGQGQQPQHF.